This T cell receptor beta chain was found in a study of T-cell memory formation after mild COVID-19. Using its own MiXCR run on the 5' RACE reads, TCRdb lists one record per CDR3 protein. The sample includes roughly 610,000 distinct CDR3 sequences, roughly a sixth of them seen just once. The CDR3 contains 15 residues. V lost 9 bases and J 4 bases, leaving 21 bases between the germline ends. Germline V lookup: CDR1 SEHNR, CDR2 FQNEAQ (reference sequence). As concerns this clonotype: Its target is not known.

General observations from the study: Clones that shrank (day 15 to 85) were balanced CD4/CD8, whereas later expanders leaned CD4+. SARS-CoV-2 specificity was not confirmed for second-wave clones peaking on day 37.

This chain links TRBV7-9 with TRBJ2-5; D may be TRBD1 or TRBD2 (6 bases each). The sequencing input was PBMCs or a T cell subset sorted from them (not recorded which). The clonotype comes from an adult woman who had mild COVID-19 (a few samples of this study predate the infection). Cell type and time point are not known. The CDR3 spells CASMNSRGGRETQYF. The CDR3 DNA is TGTGCCAGTATGAATTCCCGTGGGGGGCGAGAGACCCAGTACTTC.